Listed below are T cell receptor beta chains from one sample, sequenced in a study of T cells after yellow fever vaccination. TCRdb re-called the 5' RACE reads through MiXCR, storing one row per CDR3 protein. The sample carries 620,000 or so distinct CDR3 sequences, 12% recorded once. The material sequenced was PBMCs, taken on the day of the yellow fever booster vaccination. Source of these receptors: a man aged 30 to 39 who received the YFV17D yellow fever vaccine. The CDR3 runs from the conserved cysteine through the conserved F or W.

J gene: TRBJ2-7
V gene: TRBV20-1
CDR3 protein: CSAGRGASSYEQYF

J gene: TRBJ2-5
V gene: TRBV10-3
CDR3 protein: CAISESSGQETQYF

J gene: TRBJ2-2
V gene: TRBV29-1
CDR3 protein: CSVEDPGVRYTGELFF

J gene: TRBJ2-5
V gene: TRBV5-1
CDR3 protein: CASSSMTQGETQYF

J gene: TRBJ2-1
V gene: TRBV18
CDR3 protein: CASSPGTNKEQFF

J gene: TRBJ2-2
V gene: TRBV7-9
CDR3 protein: CASSLAGPLSNGELFF

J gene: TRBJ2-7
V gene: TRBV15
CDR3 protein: CATSREDLAEQYF

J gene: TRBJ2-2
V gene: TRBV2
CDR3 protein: CAAGLAENTGELFF

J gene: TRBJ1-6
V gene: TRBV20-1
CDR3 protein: CSARGLSSPLHF

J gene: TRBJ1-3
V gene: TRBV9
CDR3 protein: CASSVSPGVLSGNTIYF

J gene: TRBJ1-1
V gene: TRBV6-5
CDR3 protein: CASSYEGQMNTEAFF

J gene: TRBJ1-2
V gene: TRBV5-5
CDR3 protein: CASSLGAGGANYGYTF

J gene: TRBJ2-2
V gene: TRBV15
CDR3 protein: CATSRDRGIGGELFF

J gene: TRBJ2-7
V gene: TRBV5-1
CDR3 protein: CASSLDSFREQYF

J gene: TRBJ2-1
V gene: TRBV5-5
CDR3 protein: CASSLEGEGSYNEQFF

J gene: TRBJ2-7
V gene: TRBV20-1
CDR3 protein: CSARAQGLAEKGTEQYF

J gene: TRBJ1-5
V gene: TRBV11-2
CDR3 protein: CASSAYRGRQPQHF

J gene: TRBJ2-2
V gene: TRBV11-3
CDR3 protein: CASSFRLAGGHGELFF

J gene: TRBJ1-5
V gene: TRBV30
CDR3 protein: CAWSGGPNQPQHF

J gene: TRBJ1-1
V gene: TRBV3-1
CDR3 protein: CASTPRAGVTEAVF

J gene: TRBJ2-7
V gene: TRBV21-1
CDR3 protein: CASSKGSTGSTLSVYEQYF

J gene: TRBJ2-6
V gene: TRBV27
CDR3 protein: CASQKAGLDVFGANVLTF

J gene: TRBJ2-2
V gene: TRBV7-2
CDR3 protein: CASLGGRGAGELFF

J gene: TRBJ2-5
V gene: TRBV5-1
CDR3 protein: CASTPLADYRETQYF

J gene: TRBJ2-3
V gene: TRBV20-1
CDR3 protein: CSARDSLAPTDTQYF

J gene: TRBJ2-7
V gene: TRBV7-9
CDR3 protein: CASSPQTGGYEQYF

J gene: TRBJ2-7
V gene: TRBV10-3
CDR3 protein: CAIRGANHEQYF